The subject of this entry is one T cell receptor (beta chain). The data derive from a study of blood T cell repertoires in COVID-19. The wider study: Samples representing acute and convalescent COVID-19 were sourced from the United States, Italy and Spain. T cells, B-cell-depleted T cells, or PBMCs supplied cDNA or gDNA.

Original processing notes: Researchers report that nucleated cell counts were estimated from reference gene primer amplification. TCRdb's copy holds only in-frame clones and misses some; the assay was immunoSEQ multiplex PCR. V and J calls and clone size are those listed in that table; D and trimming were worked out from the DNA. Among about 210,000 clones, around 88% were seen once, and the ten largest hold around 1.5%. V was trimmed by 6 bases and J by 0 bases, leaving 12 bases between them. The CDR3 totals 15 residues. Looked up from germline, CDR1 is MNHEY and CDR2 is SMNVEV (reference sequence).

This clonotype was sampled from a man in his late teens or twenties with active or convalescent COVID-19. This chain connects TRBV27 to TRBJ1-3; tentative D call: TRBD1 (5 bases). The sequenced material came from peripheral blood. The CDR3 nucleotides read TGTGCCAGCAGCCCGCAGGGTAGCTCTGGAAACACCATATATTTT. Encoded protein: CASSPQGSSGNTIYF.